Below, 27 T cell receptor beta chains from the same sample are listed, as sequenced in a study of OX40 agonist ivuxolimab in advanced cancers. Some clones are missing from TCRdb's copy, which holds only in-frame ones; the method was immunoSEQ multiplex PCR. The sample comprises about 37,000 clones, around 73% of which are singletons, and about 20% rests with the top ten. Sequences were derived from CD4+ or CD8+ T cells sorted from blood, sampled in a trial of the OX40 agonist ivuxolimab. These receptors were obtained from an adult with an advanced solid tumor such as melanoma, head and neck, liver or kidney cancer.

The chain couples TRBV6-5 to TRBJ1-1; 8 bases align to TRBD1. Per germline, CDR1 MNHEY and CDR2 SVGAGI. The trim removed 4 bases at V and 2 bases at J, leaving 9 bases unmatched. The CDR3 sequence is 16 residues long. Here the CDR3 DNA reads TGTGCCAGCAGTTCGGAACAGGGGGAGTATAACACTGAAGCTTTCTTT. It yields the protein CASSSEQGEYNTEAFF.

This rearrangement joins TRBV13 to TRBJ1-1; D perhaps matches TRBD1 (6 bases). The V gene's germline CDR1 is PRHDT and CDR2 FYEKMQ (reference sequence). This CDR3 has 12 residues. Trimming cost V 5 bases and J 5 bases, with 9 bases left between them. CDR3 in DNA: TGTGCCAGCAGCCAACAGGGAACTGAAGCTTTCTTT. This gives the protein CASSQQGTEAFF.

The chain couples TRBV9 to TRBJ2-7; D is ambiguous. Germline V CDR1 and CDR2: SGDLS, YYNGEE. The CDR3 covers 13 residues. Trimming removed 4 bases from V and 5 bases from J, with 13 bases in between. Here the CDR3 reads CASSSSGRHEQYF. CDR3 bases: TGTGCCAGCAGCTCCTCGGGTCGACACGAGCAGTACTTC.

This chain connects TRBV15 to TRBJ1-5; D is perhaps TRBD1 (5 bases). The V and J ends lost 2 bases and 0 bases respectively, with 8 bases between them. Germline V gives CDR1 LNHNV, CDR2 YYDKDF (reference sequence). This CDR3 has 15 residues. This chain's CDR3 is CATSRSRDSNQPQHF. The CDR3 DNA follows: TGTGCCACCAGCAGATCCAGGGATAGCAATCAGCCCCAGCATTTT. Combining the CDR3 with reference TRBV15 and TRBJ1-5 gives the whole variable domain DAMVIQNPRYQVTQFGKPVTLSCSQTLNHNVMYWYQQKSSQAPKLLFHYYDKDFNNEADTPDNFQSRRPNTSFCFLDIRSPGLGDTAMYLCATSRSRDSNQPQHFGDGTRLSIL.

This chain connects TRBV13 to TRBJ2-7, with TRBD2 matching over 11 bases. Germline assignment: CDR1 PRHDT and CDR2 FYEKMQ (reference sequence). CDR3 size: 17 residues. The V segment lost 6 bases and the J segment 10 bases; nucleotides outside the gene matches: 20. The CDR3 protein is CASSPGTSGAIRRIQYF. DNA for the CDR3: TGTGCCAGCAGTCCGGGGACTAGCGGCGCCATCCGTCGGATCCAGTACTTC.

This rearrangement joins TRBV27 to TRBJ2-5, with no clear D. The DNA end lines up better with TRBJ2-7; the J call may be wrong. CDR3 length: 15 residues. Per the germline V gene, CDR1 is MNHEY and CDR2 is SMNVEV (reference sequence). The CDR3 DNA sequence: TGTGCCAGCAGTTTAGCCATCTCGGCCTACTACGAGCAGTACTTC. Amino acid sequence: CASSLAISAYYEQYF.

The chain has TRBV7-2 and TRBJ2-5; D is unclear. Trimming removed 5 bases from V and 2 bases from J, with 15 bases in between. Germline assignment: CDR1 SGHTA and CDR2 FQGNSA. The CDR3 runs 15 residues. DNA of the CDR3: TGTGCCAGCAGCCCTATGGGGTGGTCACAAGAGACCCAGTACTTC. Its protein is CASSPMGWSQETQYF.

CDR3 sequence reads: CASSLGIGPDTQYF. CDR3 nucleotides: TGTGCCAGCTCACTGGGAATCGGACCAGATACGCAGTATTTT. This chain joins TRBV18 and TRBJ2-3; D is uncertain. The germline CDR1 and CDR2 sequences are KGHSH and LQKENI. Trimming took off 4 bases at V and 4 bases at J, with 12 bases between the two ends. This CDR3 spans 14 amino acids. Together with reference TRBV18 and TRBJ2-3, the CDR3 gives the full variable domain: NAGVMQNPRHLVRRRGQEARLRCSPMKGHSHVYWYRQLPEEGLKFMVYLQKENIIDESGMPKERFSAEFPKEGPSILRIQQVVRGDSAAYFCASSLGIGPDTQYFGPGTRLTVL.

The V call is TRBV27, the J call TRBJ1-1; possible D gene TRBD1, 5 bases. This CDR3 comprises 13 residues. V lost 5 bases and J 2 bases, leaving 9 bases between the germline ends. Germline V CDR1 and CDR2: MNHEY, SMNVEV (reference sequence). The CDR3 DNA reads TGTGCCAGCAGTCTTCAGGGAAACACTGAAGCTTTCTTT. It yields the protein CASSLQGNTEAFF.

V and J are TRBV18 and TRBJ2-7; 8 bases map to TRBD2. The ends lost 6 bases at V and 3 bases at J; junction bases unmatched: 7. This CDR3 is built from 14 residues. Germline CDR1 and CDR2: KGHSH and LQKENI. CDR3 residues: CASSRALAGYEQYF. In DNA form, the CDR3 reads TGTGCCAGCTCCAGGGCGCTAGCGGGCTACGAGCAGTACTTC.

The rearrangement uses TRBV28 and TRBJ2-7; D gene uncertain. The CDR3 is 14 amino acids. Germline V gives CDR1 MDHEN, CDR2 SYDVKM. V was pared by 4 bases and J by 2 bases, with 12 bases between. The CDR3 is CASSSTTFAYEQYF. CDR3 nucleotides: TGTGCCAGCAGTTCTACAACGTTCGCCTACGAGCAGTACTTC.

The CDR3: CASSLTWTSRFIYEQYF. The CDR3 nucleotides are TGTGCCAGCAGCTTAACGTGGACTAGCAGATTCATCTACGAGCAGTACTTC. V usage is TRBV7-2 and J usage is TRBJ2-7, with TRBD2 matching 8 bases. The J segment lost 3 bases and the V segment lost 2 bases, leaving 12 bases of the junction unmatched. Germline V gene sequence: CDR1 SGHTA, CDR2 FQGNSA. CDR3 length equals 17 residues.

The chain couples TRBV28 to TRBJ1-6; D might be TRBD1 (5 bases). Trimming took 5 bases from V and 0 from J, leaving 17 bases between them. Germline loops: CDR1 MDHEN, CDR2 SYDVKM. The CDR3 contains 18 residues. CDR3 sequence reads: CASSPPGAGNSYNSPLHF. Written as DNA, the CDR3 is TGTGCCAGCAGTCCCCCCGGCGCAGGGAACTCCTATAATTCACCCCTCCACTTT. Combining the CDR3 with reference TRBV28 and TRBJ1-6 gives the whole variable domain DVKVTQSSRYLVKRTGEKVFLECVQDMDHENMFWYRQDPGLGLRLIYFSYDVKMKEKGDIPEGYSVSREKKERFSLILESASTNQTSMYLCASSPPGAGNSYNSPLHFGNGTRLTVT.

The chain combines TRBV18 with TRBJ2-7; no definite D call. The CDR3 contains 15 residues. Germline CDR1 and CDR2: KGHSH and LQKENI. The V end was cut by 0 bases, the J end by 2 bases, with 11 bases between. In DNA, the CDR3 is TGTGCCAGCTCACCACCGCGTCAGGCCGCCTACGAGCAGTACTTC. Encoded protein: CASSPPRQAAYEQYF.

The DNA for the CDR3 is TGTGCCAGCAGCCAATGGGTTCCGAACACTGAAGCTTTCTTT. Amino acid sequence: CASSQWVPNTEAFF. The chain carries TRBV6-6 and TRBJ1-1; D unclear. CDR1 and CDR2 (germline): MNHNY, SVGAGI (reference sequence). V was clipped by 6 bases and J by 1 base, with 12 bases between them. This CDR3 has 14 amino acids.

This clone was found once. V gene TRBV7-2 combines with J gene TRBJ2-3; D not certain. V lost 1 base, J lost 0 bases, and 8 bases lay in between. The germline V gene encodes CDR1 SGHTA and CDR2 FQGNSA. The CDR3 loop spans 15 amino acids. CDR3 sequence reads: CASSLGPSSTDTQYF. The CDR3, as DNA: TGTGCCAGCAGCTTAGGCCCCTCCAGCACAGATACGCAGTATTTT.

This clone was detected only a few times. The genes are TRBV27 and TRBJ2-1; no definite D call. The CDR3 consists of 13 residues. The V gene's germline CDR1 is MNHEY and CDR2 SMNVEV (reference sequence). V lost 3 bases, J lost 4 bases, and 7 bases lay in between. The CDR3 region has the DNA TGTGCCAGCAGTTTGGTGTGGTACAATGAGCAGTTCTTC. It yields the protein CASSLVWYNEQFF.

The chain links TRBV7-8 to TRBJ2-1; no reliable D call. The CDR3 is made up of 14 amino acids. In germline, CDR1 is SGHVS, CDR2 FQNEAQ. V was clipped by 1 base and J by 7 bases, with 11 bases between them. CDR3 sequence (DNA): TGTGCCAGCAGCTTAGAGGATTTGGGTAATGAGCAGTTCTTC. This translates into CASSLEDLGNEQFF.

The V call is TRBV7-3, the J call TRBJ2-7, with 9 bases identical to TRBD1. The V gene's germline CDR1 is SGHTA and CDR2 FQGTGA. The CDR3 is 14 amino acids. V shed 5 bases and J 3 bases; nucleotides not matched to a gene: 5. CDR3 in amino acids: CASSLRTGDYEQYF. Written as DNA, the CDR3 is TGTGCCAGCAGCCTACGGACAGGGGACTACGAGCAGTACTTC.

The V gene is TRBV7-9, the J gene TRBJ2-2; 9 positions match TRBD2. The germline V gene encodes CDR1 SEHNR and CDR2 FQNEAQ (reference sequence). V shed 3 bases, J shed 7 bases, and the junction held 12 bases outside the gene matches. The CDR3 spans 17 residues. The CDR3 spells CASSFDRSGGHVGELFF. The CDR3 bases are TGTGCCAGCAGCTTTGACCGGAGCGGGGGGCACGTCGGGGAGCTGTTTTTT.

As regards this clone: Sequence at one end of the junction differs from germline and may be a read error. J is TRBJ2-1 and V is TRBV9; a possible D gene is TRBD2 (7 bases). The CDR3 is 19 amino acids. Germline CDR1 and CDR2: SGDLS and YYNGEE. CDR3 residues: CANSVEGGLSGAAYNEQFF. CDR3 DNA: TGTGCCAACAGCGTAGAAGGGGGGCTGAGCGGGGCCGCCTACAATGAGCAGTTCTTC.

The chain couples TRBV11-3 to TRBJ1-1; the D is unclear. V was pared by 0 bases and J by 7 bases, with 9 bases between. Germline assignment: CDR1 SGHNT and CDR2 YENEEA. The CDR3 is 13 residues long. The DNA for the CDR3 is TGTGCCAGCAGCTTAGATAGGAGCATTGAAGCTTTCTTT. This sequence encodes CASSLDRSIEAFF.

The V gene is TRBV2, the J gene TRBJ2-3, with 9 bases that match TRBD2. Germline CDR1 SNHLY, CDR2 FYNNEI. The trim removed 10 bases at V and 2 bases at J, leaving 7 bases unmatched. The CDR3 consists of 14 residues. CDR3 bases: TGTGCCACTACCCGACTAGCGGCCACAGATACGCAGTATTTT. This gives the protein CATTRLAATDTQYF.

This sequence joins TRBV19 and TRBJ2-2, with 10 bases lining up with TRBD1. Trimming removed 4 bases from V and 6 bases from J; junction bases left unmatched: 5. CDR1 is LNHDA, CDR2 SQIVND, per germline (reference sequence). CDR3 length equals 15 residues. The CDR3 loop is CASSNRQGAPGELFF. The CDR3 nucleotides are TGTGCCAGTAGTAACCGACAGGGGGCACCCGGGGAGCTGTTTTTT.

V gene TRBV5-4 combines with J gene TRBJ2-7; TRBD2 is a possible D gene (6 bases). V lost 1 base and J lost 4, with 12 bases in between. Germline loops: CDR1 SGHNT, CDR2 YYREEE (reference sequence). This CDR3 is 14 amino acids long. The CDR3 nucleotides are TGTGCCAGCAGCTTGACGGGGGTTAGGTACGAGCAGTACTTC. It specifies CASSLTGVRYEQYF.

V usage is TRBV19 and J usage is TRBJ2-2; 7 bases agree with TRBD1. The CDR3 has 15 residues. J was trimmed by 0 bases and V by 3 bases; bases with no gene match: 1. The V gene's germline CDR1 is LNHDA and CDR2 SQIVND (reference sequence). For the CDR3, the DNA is TGTGCCAGTAGTATCGACAGGGCGAACACCGGGGAGCTGTTTTTT. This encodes CASSIDRANTGELFF.

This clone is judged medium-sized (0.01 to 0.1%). DNA for the CDR3: TGTGCCAGCAGCTTCTCGGGACAGGACCTCATGAACACTGAAGCTTTCTTT. Amino acid sequence: CASSFSGQDLMNTEAFF. The chain combines TRBV7-2 with TRBJ1-1, with TRBD1 identical over 8 bases. The CDR3 runs to 17 residues. Per the germline V gene, CDR1 is SGHTA and CDR2 is FQGNSA. Trimming cost V 3 bases and J 0 bases; bases outside gene matches: 9.